This TCR beta chain appears in the sequencing data of a study of blood T cell repertoires in COVID-19. In its sample, this clone was seen a few times. Generated by immunoSEQ multiplex PCR, the TCRdb table keeps only in-frame clones and is missing some. Of approximately 200,000 clones in the sample, around 87% were seen once. The CDR3 length is 12 residues. Looked up from germline, CDR1 is MDHEN and CDR2 is SYDVKM. Trimming shortened V by 7 bases and J by 8 bases, and 14 bases separated the two germline ends. The receptor's source is a woman aged 25 to 39 who had recovered from COVID-19. Sequences were obtained from PBMCs or T cells enriched from blood (not recorded which). J is TRBJ1-2 and V is TRBV28, with D unresolved. For the CDR3, the DNA is TGTGCCAGCACCTCGACCGAGGAAGGCTACACCTTC. It is translated as CASTSTEEGYTF.